This TCR beta chain is drawn from a study of T-cell memory formation after mild COVID-19. TCRdb called the 5' RACE reads again in MiXCR, with one record for every CDR3 protein. This table holds about 210,000 distinct CDR3 sequences, roughly 30% found once. Sequencing was performed on PBMCs or a T cell subset sorted from them (not recorded which). This TCR derives from an adult woman who had mild COVID-19 (a few samples of this study predate the infection). Cell type and time point are not known.

CDR3 DNA: TGTGCCAGCAGCTCCCGACAGGAGGCTAACACCGGGGAGCTGTTTTTT. Its translation: CASSSRQEANTGELFF. The V gene is TRBV7-3, the J gene TRBJ2-2, with D tentatively TRBD1 (6 bases). The germline V gene encodes CDR1 SGHTA and CDR2 FQGTGA. This CDR3 spans 16 amino acids. V gave up 4 bases and J gave up 2 bases, with 14 bases separating them.